Listed here are 19 T cell receptor beta chains from one sample, sequenced in a study of T-cell reconstitution after alpha-beta-depleted transplantation in children. TCRbeta library preparation incorporated unique molecular identifiers. TCRdb re-called the PCR reads with MiXCR, one entry per CDR3 protein. The sample has hundreds of thousands of distinct CDR3 sequences; 9.5% to 15% are singletons. The material was PBMCs from the stem cell graft donor, obtained from the stem cell graft. These receptors all stem from a human donor who donated a stem cell graft to a child with combined immunodeficiency.

The sample holds a few counts of this clonotype. V and J are TRBV5-1 and TRBJ2-7; 7 bases line up with TRBD2. The length of the CDR3 is 15 residues. V shed 0 bases, J shed 5 bases, and the junction held 8 bases outside the gene matches. Looked up from germline, CDR1 is SGHRS and CDR2 is YFSETQ. The CDR3 sequence is CASSLVAGVLDEQYF. The CDR3, as DNA: TGCGCCAGCAGCTTGGTGGCGGGAGTTCTCGACGAGCAGTACTTC. Full variable domain (missing parts from reference TRBV5-1 and TRBJ2-7): KAGVTQTPRYLIKTRGQQVTLSCSPISGHRSVSWYQQTPGQGLQFLFEYFSETQRNKGNFPGRFSGRQFSNSRSEMNVSTLELGDSALYLCASSLVAGVLDEQYFGPGTRLTVT.

This clonotype came up many times. The CDR3 reads CASSSGFQHSYEQYF. The CDR3 bases are TGTGCCAGCAGCTCGGGATTCCAACACTCCTACGAGCAGTACTTC. This chain connects TRBV11-1 to TRBJ2-7; D possibly corresponds to TRBD2 (5 bases). CDR3 length: 15 residues. The germline V gene encodes CDR1 SGHAT and CDR2 FQDESV (reference sequence). V lost 4 bases to trimming and J lost 0 bases, with 13 bases between them.

This clonotype was seen only a few times. The V gene is TRBV7-7, the J gene TRBJ2-5; D is unresolved. CDR1 and CDR2 (germline): SSHAT, FNYEAQ (reference sequence). Trimming pared 2 bases from V and 1 base from J, leaving 11 bases between. This CDR3 has 15 residues. The CDR3 reads CASSLYGQRQETQYF. CDR3 DNA: TGTGCCAGCAGCTTATATGGGCAGCGCCAAGAGACCCAGTACTTC.

With regard to this clonotype: Since no conserved phenylalanine or tryptophan closes the CDR3, a read error is the likely cause. It is unclear where the CDR3 begins or ends on the DNA, so no DNA is shown, and the CDR3 is as TCRdb lists it. The rearrangement joins TRBV7-2 to TRBJ2-7; TRBD1, as called in the table, went unchecked against the DNA. From germline, CDR1 is SGHTA and CDR2 FQGNSA. The CDR3 length equals 12 residues, ends included. CDR3 in amino acids: CASSSSLRVQSE.

V gene TRBV20-1 combines with J gene TRBJ2-5; possibly TRBD1 or TRBD2 for D (5 bases each). V gave up 2 bases and J gave up 3 bases, with 13 bases separating them. Germline values: CDR1 DFQATT, CDR2 SNEGSKA (reference sequence). CDR3 length: 14 residues. CDR3 nucleotides: TGCAGTGCTAGAAATTTGAGAGGGGAAGAGACCCAGTACTTC. This sequence encodes CSARNLRGEETQYF.

This chain connects TRBV7-6 to TRBJ2-1; TRBD1 matches 9 bases. Germline CDR1 reads SGHVS; CDR2 reads FNYEAQ. This CDR3 contains 15 residues. V lost 6 bases to trimming and J lost 5 bases; unmatched junction nucleotides: 8. CDR3 DNA: TGTGCCAGCAGACCAGGGACAGGGAGGAACAATGAGCAGTTCTTC. This encodes CASRPGTGRNNEQFF.

The chain links TRBV2 to TRBJ2-1; 8 bases are shared with TRBD2. V lost 2 bases, J lost 8 bases, and 8 bases stayed unmatched. Germline V gene lookup returns CDR1 SNHLY and CDR2 FYNNEI. The CDR3 runs to 15 residues. CDR3 bases: TGTGCCAGCAGTGAAAAAACTAGCGGCCTACATGAGCAGTTCTTC. Its translation: CASSEKTSGLHEQFF.

The V gene is TRBV6-5, the J gene TRBJ2-7; 8 positions agree with TRBD2. The CDR3 consists of 15 residues. Germline trimming cut 4 bases from V and 3 bases from J; bases unmatched to any gene: 8. CDR1 is MNHEY and CDR2 is SVGAGI in the germline V gene. The DNA for the CDR3 is TGTGCCAGCAGTTTCACCGGGACTAGTGTCTACGAGCAGTACTTC. This gives the protein CASSFTGTSVYEQYF.

V gene TRBV20-1 combines with J gene TRBJ2-2; TRBD1 matches 11 bases. Per the germline V gene, CDR1 is DFQATT and CDR2 is SNEGSKA (reference sequence). The CDR3 is 20 residues long. Trimming removed 0 bases from V and 0 bases from J; junction bases left unmatched: 12. The CDR3 bases are TGCAGTGCTAGAGAGATACACCACCCGGGACAGGGGGCGAACACCGGGGAGCTGTTTTTT. Its translation is CSAREIHHPGQGANTGELFF.

This clonotype was observed a few times. The chain joins TRBV29-1 to TRBJ2-1; 8 bases line up with TRBD2. Per the germline V gene, CDR1 is SQVTM and CDR2 is ANQGSEA. With 8 bases clipped from V and 5 bases from J, the junction kept 17 bases outside the gene matches. The CDR3 is 16 residues long. CDR3 region: CSILRFGTSGDNEQFF. The CDR3 DNA reads as TGCAGCATACTGCGGTTTGGCACTAGCGGAGACAATGAGCAGTTCTTC.

This clonotype was counted once. For the CDR3, the DNA is TGTGCCAGCACCTGGGTTGGGGCCGTGGGGAATGAGCAGTTCTTC. It encodes CASTWVGAVGNEQFF. The chain recombines TRBV6-1 with TRBJ2-1; TRBD1 is a possible D gene (5 bases). The germline CDR1 and CDR2 sequences are MNHNS and SASEGT. The CDR3 runs 15 residues. V lost 7 bases to trimming and J lost 7 bases, with 20 bases between them.

In this sample, this clonotype turned up a few times. The chain combines TRBV28 with TRBJ2-6; unclear D gene. The CDR3 is 14 amino acids. Germline V gives CDR1 MDHEN, CDR2 SYDVKM. Trimming left V 5 bases short and J 3 bases short, with 8 bases between. This chain's CDR3 is CASSPFGGANVLTF. CDR3 DNA: TGTGCCAGCAGTCCCTTTGGTGGGGCCAACGTCCTGACTTTC. Combining the CDR3 with reference TRBV28 and TRBJ2-6 gives the whole variable domain DVKVTQSSRYLVKRTGEKVFLECVQDMDHENMFWYRQDPGLGLRLIYFSYDVKMKEKGDIPEGYSVSREKKERFSLILESASTNQTSMYLCASSPFGGANVLTFGAGSRLTVL.

The chain is built from TRBV19 and TRBJ1-5, with D unresolved. From germline, CDR1 is LNHDA and CDR2 SQIVND (reference sequence). V lost 1 base to trimming and J lost 7 bases, with 11 bases between them. The CDR3 loop spans 14 amino acids. Here the CDR3 reads CASSIGLGSQPQHF. The CDR3 region has the DNA TGTGCCAGTAGTATAGGTTTGGGCAGCCAGCCCCAGCATTTT.

This chain links TRBV6-5 with TRBJ2-1, with D perhaps matching TRBD1 or TRBD2 (6 bases each). Germline CDR1 MNHEY, CDR2 SVGAGI. V lost 6 bases to trimming and J lost 12 bases, with 21 bases between them. The CDR3 has 14 residues. CDR3 residues: CASRSRARGLGQFF. In nucleotides, the CDR3 is TGTGCCAGCAGGTCGAGAGCACGGGGGCTAGGGCAGTTCTTC.

The table lists this clonotype with a few counts. The gene calls are TRBV10-3 and TRBJ1-2; D gene unclear. The germline V gene encodes CDR1 ENHRY and CDR2 SYGVKD. This CDR3 is 13 amino acids long. Trimming cost V 6 bases and J 2 bases, with 10 bases left between them. CDR3 region: CAISVLGNYGYTF. In nucleotides, the CDR3 is TGTGCCATCAGCGTCTTGGGGAACTATGGCTACACCTTC.

This clonotype was observed many times. V and J are TRBV5-6 and TRBJ2-3; D possibly uses TRBD1 or TRBD2 (7 bases each). The CDR3 consists of 14 residues. V lost 3 bases and J lost 4, with 12 bases in between. The V gene's germline CDR1 is SGHDT and CDR2 YYEEEE. The chain's CDR3 is CASSSRGGADTQYF. The CDR3 DNA sequence: TGTGCCAGCAGCTCCAGGGGGGGGGCAGATACGCAGTATTTT.

The gene calls are TRBV12-3 or TRBV12-4 and TRBJ2-7; D possibly uses TRBD1 or TRBD2 (5 bases each). The CDR3 is 14 residues long. V was pared by 6 bases and J by 2 bases, with 14 bases between. CDR3 amino acids: CASRGDSNPYEQYF. The CDR3 region has the DNA TGTGCCAGCAGGGGAGACAGTAACCCCTACGAGCAGTACTTC.

This clonotype was seen repeatedly, ten times or more. This chain links TRBV28 with TRBJ2-2; D is tentatively TRBD1 or TRBD2 (5 bases each). The CDR3 runs 12 residues. Germline CDR1 reads MDHEN; CDR2 reads SYDVKM. The germline V and J ends were trimmed by 8 bases and 5 bases, with 9 bases remaining between them. Here the CDR3 reads CASWGRTGELFF. The CDR3 DNA reads as TGTGCCAGCTGGGGACGGACCGGGGAGCTGTTTTTT.

This chain links TRBV24-1 with TRBJ2-1; D is unclear. Trimming pared 5 bases from V and 8 bases from J, leaving 6 bases between. The CDR3 length is 11 residues. Germline lookup yields CDR1 KGHDR and CDR2 SFDVKD. DNA for the CDR3: TGTGCCACCAGTGCTGGCGATGAGCAGTTCTTC. Translating gives CATSAGDEQFF.